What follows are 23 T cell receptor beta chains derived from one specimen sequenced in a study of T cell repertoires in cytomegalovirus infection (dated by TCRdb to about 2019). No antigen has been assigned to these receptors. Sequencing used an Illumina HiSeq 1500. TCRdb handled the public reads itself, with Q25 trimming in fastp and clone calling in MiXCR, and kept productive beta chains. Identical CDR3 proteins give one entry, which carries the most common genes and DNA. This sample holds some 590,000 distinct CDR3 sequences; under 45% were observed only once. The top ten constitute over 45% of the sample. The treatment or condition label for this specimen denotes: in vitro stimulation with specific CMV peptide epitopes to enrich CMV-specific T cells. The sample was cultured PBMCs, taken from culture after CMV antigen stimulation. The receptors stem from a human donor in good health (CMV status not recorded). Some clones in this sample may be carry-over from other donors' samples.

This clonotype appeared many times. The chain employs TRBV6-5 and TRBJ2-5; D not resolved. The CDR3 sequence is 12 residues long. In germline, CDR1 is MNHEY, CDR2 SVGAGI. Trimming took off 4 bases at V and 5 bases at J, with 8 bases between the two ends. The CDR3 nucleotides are TGTGCCAGCAGTTCCTTAGGGGAGACCCAGTACTTC. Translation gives CASSSLGETQYF.

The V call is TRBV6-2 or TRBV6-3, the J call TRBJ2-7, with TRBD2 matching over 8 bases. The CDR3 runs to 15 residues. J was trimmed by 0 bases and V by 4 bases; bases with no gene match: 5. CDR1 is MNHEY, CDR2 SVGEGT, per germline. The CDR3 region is CASSWTSSLSYEQYF. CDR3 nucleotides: TGTGCCAGCAGTTGGACTAGCAGCCTCTCCTACGAGCAGTACTTC.

CDR3 sequence reads: CATSRDLAGSNQPQHF. The DNA of the CDR3 is TGTGCCACCAGCAGAGATCTGGCAGGGAGCAATCAGCCCCAGCATTTT. The chain couples TRBV15 to TRBJ1-5; D is possibly TRBD1 (5 bases). V was cut by 0 bases and J by 1 base, with 10 bases left in between. The CDR3 is 16 residues long. CDR1 and CDR2 from the germline V gene are LNHNV and YYDKDF (reference sequence).

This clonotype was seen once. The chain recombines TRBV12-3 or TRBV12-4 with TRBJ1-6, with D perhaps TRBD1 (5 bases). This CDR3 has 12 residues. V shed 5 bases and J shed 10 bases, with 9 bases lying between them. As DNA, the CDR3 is TGTGCCAGCAGTGTAGGGGTATCACCCCTCCACTTT. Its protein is CASSVGVSPLHF.

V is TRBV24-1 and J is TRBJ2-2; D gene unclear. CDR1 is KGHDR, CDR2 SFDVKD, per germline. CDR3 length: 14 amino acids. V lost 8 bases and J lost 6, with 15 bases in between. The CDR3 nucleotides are TGTGCCACCATGGGTTTAGTACCGGCCGGGGAGCTGTTTTTT. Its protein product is CATMGLVPAGELFF.

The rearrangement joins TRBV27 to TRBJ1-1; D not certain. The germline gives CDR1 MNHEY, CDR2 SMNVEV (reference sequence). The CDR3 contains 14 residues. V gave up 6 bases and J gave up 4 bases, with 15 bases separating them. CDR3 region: CASSPTRPGTEAFF. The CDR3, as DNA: TGTGCCAGCAGCCCCACCAGACCGGGCACTGAAGCTTTCTTT.

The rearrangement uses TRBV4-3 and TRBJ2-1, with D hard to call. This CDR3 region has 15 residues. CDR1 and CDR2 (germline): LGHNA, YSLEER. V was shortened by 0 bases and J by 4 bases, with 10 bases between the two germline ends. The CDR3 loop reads CASSQDQQPYNEQFF. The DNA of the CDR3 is TGCGCCAGCAGCCAAGATCAGCAACCATACAATGAGCAGTTCTTC.

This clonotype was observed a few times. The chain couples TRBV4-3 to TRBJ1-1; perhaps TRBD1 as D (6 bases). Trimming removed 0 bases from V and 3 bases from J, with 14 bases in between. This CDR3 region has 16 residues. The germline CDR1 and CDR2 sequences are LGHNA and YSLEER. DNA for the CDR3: TGCGCCAGCAGCCAAGAAGCGCGGGGGCTTCACACTGAAGCTTTCTTT. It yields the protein CASSQEARGLHTEAFF.

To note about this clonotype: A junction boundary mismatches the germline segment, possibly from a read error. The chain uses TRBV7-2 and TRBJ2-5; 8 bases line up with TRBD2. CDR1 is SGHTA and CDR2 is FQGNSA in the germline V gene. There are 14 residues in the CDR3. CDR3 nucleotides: TGTGCCAGCACCTCGGGAGGGTCGGGAGAGGCCCAGTACTTC. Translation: CASTSGGSGEAQYF.

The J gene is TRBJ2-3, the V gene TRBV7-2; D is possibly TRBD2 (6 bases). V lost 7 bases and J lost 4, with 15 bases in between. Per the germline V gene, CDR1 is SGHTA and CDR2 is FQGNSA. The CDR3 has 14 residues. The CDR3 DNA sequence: TGTGCCAGCAAACCCGGGGGTTGGGCAGATACGCAGTATTTT. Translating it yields CASKPGGWADTQYF.

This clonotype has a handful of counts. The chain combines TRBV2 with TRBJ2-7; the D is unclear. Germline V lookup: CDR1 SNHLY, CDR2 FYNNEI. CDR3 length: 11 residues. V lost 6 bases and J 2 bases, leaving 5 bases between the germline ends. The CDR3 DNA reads TGTGCCAGCAGGGAGACCTACGAGCAGTACTTC. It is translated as CASRETYEQYF.

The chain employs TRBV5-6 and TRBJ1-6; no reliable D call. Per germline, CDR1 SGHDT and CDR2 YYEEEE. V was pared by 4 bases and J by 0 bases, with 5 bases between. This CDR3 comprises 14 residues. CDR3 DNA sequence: TGTGCCAGCAGCCTATTCTCCTATAATTCACCCCTCCACTTT. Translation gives CASSLFSYNSPLHF.

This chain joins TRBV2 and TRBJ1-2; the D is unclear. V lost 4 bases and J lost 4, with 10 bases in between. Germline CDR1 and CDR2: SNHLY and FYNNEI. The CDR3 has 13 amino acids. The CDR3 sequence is CASSGRAVYGYTF. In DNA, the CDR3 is TGTGCCAGCAGTGGGAGGGCAGTCTATGGCTACACCTTC.

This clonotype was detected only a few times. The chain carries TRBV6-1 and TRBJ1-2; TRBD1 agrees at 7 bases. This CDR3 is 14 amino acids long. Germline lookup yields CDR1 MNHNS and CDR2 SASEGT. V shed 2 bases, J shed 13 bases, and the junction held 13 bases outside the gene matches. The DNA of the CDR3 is TGTGCCAGCAGTGAACAGGGGGGACTTGGGACGCCCACCTTC. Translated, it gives CASSEQGGLGTPTF.

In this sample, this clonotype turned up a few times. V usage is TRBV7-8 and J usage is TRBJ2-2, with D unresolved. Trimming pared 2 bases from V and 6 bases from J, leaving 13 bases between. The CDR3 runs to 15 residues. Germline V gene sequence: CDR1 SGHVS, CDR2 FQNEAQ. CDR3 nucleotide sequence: TGTGCCAGCAGCTTATCTACTATGTCGTCCGGGGAGCTGTTTTTT. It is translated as CASSLSTMSSGELFF. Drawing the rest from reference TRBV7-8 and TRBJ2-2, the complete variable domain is GAGVSQSPRYKVAKRGQDVALRCDPISGHVSLFWYQQALGQGPEFLTYFQNEAQLDKSGLPSDRFFAERPEGSVSTLKIQRTQQEDSAVYLCASSLSTMSSGELFFGEGSRLTVL.

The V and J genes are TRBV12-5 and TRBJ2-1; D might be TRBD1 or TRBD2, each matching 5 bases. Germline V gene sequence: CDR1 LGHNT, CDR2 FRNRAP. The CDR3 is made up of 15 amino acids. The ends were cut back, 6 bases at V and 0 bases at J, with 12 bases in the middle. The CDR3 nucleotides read TGTGCTAGTGGGTACGGGGCTGGCTCCTACAATGAGCAGTTCTTC. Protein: CASGYGAGSYNEQFF.

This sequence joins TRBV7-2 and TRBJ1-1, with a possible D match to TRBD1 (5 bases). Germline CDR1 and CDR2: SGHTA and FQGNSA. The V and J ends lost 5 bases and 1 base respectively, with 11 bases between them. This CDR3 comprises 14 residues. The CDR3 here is CASSEGTANTEAFF. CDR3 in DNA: TGTGCCAGCAGCGAGGGGACGGCGAACACTGAAGCTTTCTTT.

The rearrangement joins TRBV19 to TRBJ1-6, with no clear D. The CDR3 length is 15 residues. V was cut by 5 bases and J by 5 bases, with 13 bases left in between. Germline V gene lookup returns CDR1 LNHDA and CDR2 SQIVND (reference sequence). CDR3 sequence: CASSAFQGNNSPLHF. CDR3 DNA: TGTGCCAGTAGTGCATTCCAAGGAAATAATTCACCCCTCCACTTT.

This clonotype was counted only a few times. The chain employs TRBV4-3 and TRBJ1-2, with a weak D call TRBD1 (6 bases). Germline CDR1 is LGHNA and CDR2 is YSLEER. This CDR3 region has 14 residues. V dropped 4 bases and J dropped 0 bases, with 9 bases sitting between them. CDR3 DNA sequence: TGCGCCAGCAGCCGGGACATTGCTAACTATGGCTACACCTTC. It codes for CASSRDIANYGYTF.

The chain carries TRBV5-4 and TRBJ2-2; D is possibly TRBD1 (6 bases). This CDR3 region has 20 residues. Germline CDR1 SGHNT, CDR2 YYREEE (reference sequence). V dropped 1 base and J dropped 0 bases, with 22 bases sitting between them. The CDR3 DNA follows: TGTGCCAGCAGCTTGAGGAATTGGGACAAAAGTACGGCGAACACCGGGGAGCTGTTTTTT. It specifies CASSLRNWDKSTANTGELFF. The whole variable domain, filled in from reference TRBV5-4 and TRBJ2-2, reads ETGVTQSPTHLIKTRGQQVTLRCSSQSGHNTVSWYQQALGQGPQFIFQYYREEENGRGNFPPRFSGLQFPNYSSELNVNALELDDSALYLCASSLRNWDKSTANTGELFFGEGSRLTVL.

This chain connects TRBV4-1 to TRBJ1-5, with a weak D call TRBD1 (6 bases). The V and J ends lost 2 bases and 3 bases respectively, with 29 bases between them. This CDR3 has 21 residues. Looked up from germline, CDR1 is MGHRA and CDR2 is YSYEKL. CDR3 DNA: TGCGCCAGCAGCCAATACCTCCGGCTGGACAGCGGCGGAGGGGACAATCAGCCCCAGCATTTT. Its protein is CASSQYLRLDSGGGDNQPQHF.

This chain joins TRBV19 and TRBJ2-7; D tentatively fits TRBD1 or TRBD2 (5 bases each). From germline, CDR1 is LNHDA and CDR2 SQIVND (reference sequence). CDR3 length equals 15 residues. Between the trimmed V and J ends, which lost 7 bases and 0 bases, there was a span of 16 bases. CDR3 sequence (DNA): TGTGCCAGTACCCGGGACGGACGAAGCTCCTACGAGCAGTACTTC. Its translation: CASTRDGRSSYEQYF.

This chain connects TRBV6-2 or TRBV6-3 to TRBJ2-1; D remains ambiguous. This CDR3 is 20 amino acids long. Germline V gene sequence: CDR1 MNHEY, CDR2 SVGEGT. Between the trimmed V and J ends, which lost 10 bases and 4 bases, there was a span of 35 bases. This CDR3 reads CANSPMGSKQTNRKYNEQFF. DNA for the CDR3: TGTGCCAACAGCCCCATGGGGTCGAAGCAGACCAACCGAAAATACAATGAGCAGTTCTTC.